The rows below give T cell receptor beta chains drawn from one sample of a study of blood T cell repertoires in COVID-19. Sequencing was performed with immunoSEQ multiplex PCR; in TCRdb, only in-frame clones are kept and a portion is missing. Of about 160,000 clones in the sample, 80% to 85% are singletons; the top ten hold under 3.5%. Sequencing was done on a sample of peripheral blood. Receptors were obtained from a woman aged 55-69 years with acute or convalescent COVID-19. Each CDR3 is given with its conserved first and last residue. Fields, in order: V gene, J gene, clone size, D gene, CDR3 protein, CDR3 DNA. A D gene is named only where the DNA matches it firmly. Clone size is stated in some rows and not others, as once, few, many or a class when expanded.

V: TRBV7-3
J: TRBJ1-2
size: -
D: -
CDR3: CASRSRVGSVYGYTF
DNA: TGTGCCAGCAGGTCCAGGGTTGGTTCGGTCTATGGCTACACCTTC

V: TRBV28
J: TRBJ1-6
size: -
D: -
CDR3: CASSLVGVDSPLHF
DNA: TGTGCCAGCAGTCTAGTAGGGGTGGATTCACCCCTCCACTTT

V: TRBV19
J: TRBJ2-3
size: -
D: TRBD2
CDR3: CASKPSGLATDTQYF
DNA: TGTGCCAGTAAACCTTCGGGACTAGCCACAGATACGCAGTATTTT

V: TRBV12-3/TRBV12-4
J: TRBJ1-2
size: -
D: -
CDR3: CASSLRAGDGYTF
DNA: TGTGCCAGCAGTTTGCGGGCCGGGGATGGCTACACCTTC

V: TRBV23-1
J: TRBJ1-4
size: -
D: -
CDR3: CASSQVVRSPNEKLFF
DNA: TGCGCCAGCAGTCAAGTGGTGAGAAGTCCTAATGAAAAACTGTTTTTT

V: TRBV7-2
J: TRBJ1-5
size: -
D: TRBD1
CDR3: CASSSDRGRRAQHF
DNA: TGTGCCAGCAGCTCCGACAGGGGTAGGAGGGCCCAGCATTTT

V: TRBV6-5
J: TRBJ1-5
size: -
D: -
CDR3: CASSYRGNQPQHF
DNA: TGTGCCAGCAGTTACCGAGGGAATCAGCCCCAGCATTTT

V: TRBV5-1
J: TRBJ1-1
size: -
D: TRBD1
CDR3: CASSLGQGGTEAFF
DNA: TGCGCCAGCAGCTTGGGGCAGGGGGGCACTGAAGCTTTCTTT

V: TRBV5-1
J: TRBJ1-1
size: once
D: TRBD1
CDR3: CASSIRQGNTEAFF
DNA: TGCGCCAGCAGCATCCGACAGGGGAACACTGAAGCTTTCTTT

V: TRBV4-2
J: TRBJ2-3
size: -
D: TRBD2
CDR3: CASSQWTSGGAVDTQYF
DNA: TGTGCCAGCAGCCAGTGGACTAGCGGGGGGGCGGTAGATACGCAGTATTTT

V: TRBV6-5
J: TRBJ1-5
size: -
D: -
CDR3: CASSYSRARNQPQHF
DNA: TGTGCCAGCAGTTACTCGCGGGCTAGAAATCAGCCCCAGCATTTT

V: TRBV5-4
J: TRBJ2-1
size: once
D: TRBD1
CDR3: CASTSTGQVNEQFF
DNA: TGTGCCAGCACCTCCACGGGACAGGTCAATGAGCAGTTCTTC

V: TRBV3-1/TRBV3-2
J: TRBJ2-5
size: -
D: -
CDR3: CASSRPRKEETQYF
DNA: TGTGCCAGCAGCCGCCCGAGGAAGGAAGAGACCCAGTACTTC

V: TRBV6-4
J: TRBJ2-1
size: -
D: TRBD1
CDR3: CASSRHSGQGGGEQFF
DNA: TGTGCCAGCAGCCGCCATTCGGGACAGGGGGGCGGTGAGCAGTTCTTC

V: TRBV27
J: TRBJ2-2
size: -
D: -
CDR3: CASSFMGLAPGELFF
DNA: TGTGCCAGCAGTTTCATGGGCCTAGCCCCCGGGGAGCTGTTTTTT

V: TRBV7-2
J: TRBJ2-2
size: -
D: TRBD2
CDR3: CASSLTAGGLVTGELFF
DNA: TGTGCCAGCAGCTTAACGGCGGGGGGGCTTGTCACCGGGGAGCTGTTTTTT

V: TRBV5-6
J: TRBJ2-3
size: few
D: TRBD2
CDR3: CASSLRIAGAVTRAQYF
DNA: TGTGCCAGCAGCCTCCGGATAGCGGGGGCCGTGACGCGCGCGCAGTATTTT

V: TRBV6-2/TRBV6-3
J: TRBJ2-6
size: -
D: -
CDR3: CASSYSGRAGANVLTF
DNA: TGTGCCAGCAGTTACTCGGGCAGGGCTGGGGCCAACGTCCTGACTTTC

V: TRBV15
J: TRBJ1-2
size: -
D: TRBD1
CDR3: CATSRAQGAHLYGYTF
DNA: TGTGCCACCAGCAGAGCACAGGGGGCGCACCTCTATGGCTACACCTTC

V: TRBV6-2/TRBV6-3
J: TRBJ1-2
size: -
D: TRBD1
CDR3: CASSSPETGGNGYTF
DNA: TGTGCCAGCAGTTCCCCGGAGACAGGGGGCAATGGCTACACCTTC

V: TRBV5-6
J: TRBJ1-6
size: -
D: -
CDR3: CASSSLREKVGSPLHF
DNA: TGTGCCAGCAGCTCACTCCGGGAAAAGGTGGGTTCACCCCTCCACTTT

V: TRBV6-6
J: TRBJ1-5
size: -
D: -
CDR3: CASSYSISNQPQHF
DNA: TGTGCCAGCAGTTACTCCATTAGCAATCAGCCCCAGCATTTT

V: TRBV7-8
J: TRBJ2-2
size: -
D: -
CDR3: CASSSLRAFGTPGNTGELFF
DNA: TGTGCCAGCAGCTCCTTGCGGGCTTTCGGGACACCCGGGAACACCGGGGAGCTGTTTTTT

V: TRBV5-6
J: TRBJ1-1
size: -
D: -
CDR3: CASSRGGGPMKDTEAFF
DNA: TGTGCCAGCAGCCGAGGGGGTGGCCCTATGAAGGACACTGAAGCTTTCTTT

V: TRBV7-2
J: TRBJ2-1
size: -
D: -
CDR3: CASSLEPLAIEVNEQFF
DNA: TGTGCCAGCAGCTTAGAGCCCTTAGCTATAGAAGTTAATGAGCAGTTCTTC

V: TRBV24-1
J: TRBJ2-1
size: -
D: TRBD1
CDR3: CATSSTGGNYNEQFF
DNA: TGTGCCACCAGTTCGACAGGGGGCAACTACAATGAGCAGTTCTTC

V: TRBV7-2
J: TRBJ2-3
size: many
D: TRBD2
CDR3: CASSLLAGGSTDTQYF
DNA: TGTGCCAGCAGCCTTCTAGCGGGGGGGAGCACAGATACGCAGTATTTT

V: TRBV9
J: TRBJ1-2
size: -
D: TRBD1
CDR3: CASSYETGANYGYTF
DNA: TGTGCCAGCAGCTACGAGACAGGGGCTAACTATGGCTACACCTTC

V: TRBV20-1
J: TRBJ2-3
size: -
D: -
CDR3: CSASAPLGGAQNTQYF
DNA: TGCAGTGCTAGTGCTCCGTTGGGAGGAGCACAAAATACGCAGTATTTT

V: TRBV18
J: TRBJ2-7
size: -
D: TRBD2
CDR3: CASSPLPSGENEQYF
DNA: TGTGCCAGCTCACCACTTCCTAGCGGAGAAAACGAGCAGTACTTC

V: TRBV27
J: TRBJ1-3
size: -
D: TRBD1
CDR3: CASRAQGARGNTIYF
DNA: TGTGCCAGCAGAGCACAGGGGGCGAGAGGAAACACCATATATTTT

V: TRBV10-3
J: TRBJ2-5
size: -
D: -
CDR3: CAISESKPRGSQYF
DNA: TGTGCCATCAGTGAAAGTAAACCCAGAGGGTCCCAGTACTTC

V: TRBV7-2
J: TRBJ1-6
size: -
D: -
CDR3: CASSLSPAGPPLHF
DNA: TGTGCCAGCAGCCTCTCCCCAGCAGGCCCACCCCTCCACTTT

V: TRBV5-6
J: TRBJ2-7
size: -
D: TRBD1
CDR3: CASSRNRGEQYF
DNA: TGTGCCAGCAGCCGAAACAGGGGCGAGCAGTACTTC

V: TRBV10-3
J: TRBJ2-3
size: -
D: -
CDR3: CAISERSPGDTQYF
DNA: TGTGCCATCAGTGAGAGGTCCCCGGGGGATACGCAGTATTTT

V: TRBV10-1
J: TRBJ1-2
size: -
D: -
CDR3: CASSRLDRPTDPFNYGYTF
DNA: TGCGCCAGCAGTCGACTTGACAGACCGACTGATCCCTTCAACTATGGCTACACCTTC

V: TRBV6-5
J: TRBJ1-1
size: -
D: TRBD1
CDR3: CASSRQGTEAFF
DNA: TGTGCCAGCAGTCGACAGGGGACTGAAGCTTTCTTT

V: TRBV7-2
J: TRBJ2-5
size: -
D: -
CDR3: CASSLRVWETQYF
DNA: TGTGCCAGCAGCTTGAGGGTTTGGGAGACCCAGTACTTC

V: TRBV5-8
J: TRBJ1-3
size: -
D: TRBD1
CDR3: CASSSTGLGNTIYF
DNA: TGTGCCAGCAGCTCGACAGGGTTAGGAAACACCATATATTTT

V: TRBV6-4
J: TRBJ1-2
size: -
D: -
CDR3: CASSSGPSYGYTF
DNA: TGTGCCAGCAGCTCGGGTCCCAGCTATGGCTACACCTTC

V: TRBV7-9
J: TRBJ1-1
size: -
D: TRBD1
CDR3: CASSAPGQEHTEAFF
DNA: TGTGCCAGCAGCGCCCCGGGACAGGAGCACACTGAAGCTTTCTTT

V: TRBV5-1
J: TRBJ1-3
size: -
D: -
CDR3: CASSLDRQSTSGNTIYF
DNA: TGCGCCAGCAGCTTGGACCGACAGAGCACCTCTGGAAACACCATATATTTT

V: TRBV6-2/TRBV6-3
J: TRBJ1-1
size: -
D: -
CDR3: CASSYSGALPRAEAFF
DNA: TGTGCCAGCAGTTACTCGGGGGCCCTTCCGCGCGCTGAAGCTTTCTTT

V: TRBV5-3
J: TRBJ2-1
size: -
D: TRBD2
CDR3: CARSPPLAGGRCEQFF
DNA: TGTGCCAGAAGCCCACCGCTAGCGGGGGGGCGATGTGAGCAGTTCTTC

V: TRBV5-1
J: TRBJ2-5
size: -
D: TRBD2
CDR3: CASSLRGPGGDFRETQYF
DNA: TGCGCCAGCAGCTTGAGGGGCCCCGGGGGGGATTTCCGCGAGACCCAGTACTTC

V: TRBV5-1
J: TRBJ1-4
size: -
D: -
CDR3: CASSFDGWGANEKLFF
DNA: TGCGCCAGCAGCTTCGACGGATGGGGAGCTAATGAAAAACTGTTTTTT

V: TRBV10-3
J: TRBJ2-5
size: once
D: TRBD1
CDR3: CAIRTPEGARETQYF
DNA: TGTGCCATCAGAACCCCCGAGGGGGCCAGAGAGACCCAGTACTTC

V: TRBV25-1
J: TRBJ1-1
size: -
D: -
CDR3: CASSEYGVRGTEAFF
DNA: TGTGCCAGCAGTGAATATGGGGTAAGGGGCACTGAAGCTTTCTTT

V: TRBV29-1
J: TRBJ1-5
size: few
D: -
CDR3: CSIRDNNQPQHF
DNA: TGCAGCATCCGGGACAACAATCAGCCCCAGCATTTT

V: TRBV28
J: TRBJ1-2
size: -
D: TRBD1
CDR3: CASRGQGRSYGYTF
DNA: TGTGCCAGCAGGGGACAGGGGCGTTCCTATGGCTACACCTTC

V: TRBV7-2
J: TRBJ1-4
size: -
D: -
CDR3: CASSLGLSTNEKLFF
DNA: TGTGCCAGCAGCCTAGGACTTTCAACTAATGAAAAACTGTTTTTT

V: TRBV6-1
J: TRBJ1-1
size: once
D: TRBD1
CDR3: CASSERPGQGDTEAFF
DNA: TGTGCCAGCAGTGAAAGACCGGGACAGGGGGACACTGAAGCTTTCTTT

V: TRBV5-5
J: TRBJ2-2
size: -
D: TRBD2
CDR3: CASSSRTSGGPNTGELFF
DNA: TGTGCCAGCAGCTCCCGGACTAGCGGGGGACCTAACACCGGGGAGCTGTTTTTT